This T cell receptor (beta chain) is drawn from a study of blood T cell repertoires in COVID-19. Study background: COVID-19 samples, acute and convalescent, were from the United States, Italy and Spain. The analysed material was cDNA or gDNA that came from T cells, B-cell-depleted T cells, or PBMCs.

Authors' analysis steps: Amplifying reference gene primers gave estimates of nucleated cell counts. Produced via immunoSEQ multiplex PCR; TCRdb's table is partial and in-frame only. V, J and clone size are those of that table, while D and trimming were read from the DNA. The sample yields under 350,000 clones, approximately 86% seen once. V gave up 3 bases and J gave up 1 base; unmatched junction bases: 8. Germline V gene lookup returns CDR1 SNHLY and CDR2 FYNNEI. The CDR3 is 16 residues long. The sequence derives from a man in his 70s with acute or convalescent COVID-19. The J gene is TRBJ2-7, the V gene TRBV2, with 8 bases aligning to TRBD2. The sample taken for sequencing was peripheral blood. The CDR3 bases are TGTGCCAGCAGTGAGATTCTTGGGACTAGATCCTACGAGCAGTACTTC. It yields the protein CASSEILGTRSYEQYF.